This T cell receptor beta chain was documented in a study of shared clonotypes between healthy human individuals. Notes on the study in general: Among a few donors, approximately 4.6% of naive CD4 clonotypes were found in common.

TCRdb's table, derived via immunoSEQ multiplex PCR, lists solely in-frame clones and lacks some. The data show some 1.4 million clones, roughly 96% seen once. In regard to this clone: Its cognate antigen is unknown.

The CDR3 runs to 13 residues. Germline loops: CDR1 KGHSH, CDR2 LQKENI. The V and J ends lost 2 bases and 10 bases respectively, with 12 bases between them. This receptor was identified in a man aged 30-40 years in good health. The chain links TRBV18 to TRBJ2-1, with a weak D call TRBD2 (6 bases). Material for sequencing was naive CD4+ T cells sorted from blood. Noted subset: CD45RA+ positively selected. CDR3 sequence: CASSPASEGEQFF. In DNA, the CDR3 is TGTGCCAGCTCACCAGCGTCGGAGGGGGAGCAGTTCTTC.